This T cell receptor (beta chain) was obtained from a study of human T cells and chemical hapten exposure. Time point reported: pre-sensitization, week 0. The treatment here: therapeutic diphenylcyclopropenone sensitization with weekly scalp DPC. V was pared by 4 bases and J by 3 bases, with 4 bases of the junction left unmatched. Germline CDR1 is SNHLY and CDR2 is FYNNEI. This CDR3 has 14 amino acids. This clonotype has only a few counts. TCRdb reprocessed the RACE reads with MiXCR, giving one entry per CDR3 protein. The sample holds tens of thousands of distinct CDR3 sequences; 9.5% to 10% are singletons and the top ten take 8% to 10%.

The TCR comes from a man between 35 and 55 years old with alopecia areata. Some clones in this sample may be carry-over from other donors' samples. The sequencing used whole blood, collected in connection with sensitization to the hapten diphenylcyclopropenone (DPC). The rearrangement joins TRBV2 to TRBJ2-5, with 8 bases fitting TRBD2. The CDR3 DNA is TGTGCCAGCAGTGGGACTAGCAATAAAGAGACCCAGTACTTC. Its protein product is CASSGTSNKETQYF.